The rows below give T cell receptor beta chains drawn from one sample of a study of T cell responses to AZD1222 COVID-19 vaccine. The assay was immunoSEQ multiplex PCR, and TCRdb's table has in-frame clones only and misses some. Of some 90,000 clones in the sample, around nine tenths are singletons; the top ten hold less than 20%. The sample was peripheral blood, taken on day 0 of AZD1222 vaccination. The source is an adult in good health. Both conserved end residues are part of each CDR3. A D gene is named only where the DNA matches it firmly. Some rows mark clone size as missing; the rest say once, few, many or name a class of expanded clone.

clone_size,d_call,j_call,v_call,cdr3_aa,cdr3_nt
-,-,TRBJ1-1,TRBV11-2,CASSLGSNTEAFF,TGTGCCAGCAGCTTAGGTTCGAACACTGAAGCTTTCTTT
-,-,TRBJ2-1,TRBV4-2,CASSQALGDGNEQFF,TGTGCCAGCAGCCAAGCACTAGGAGACGGCAATGAGCAGTTCTTC
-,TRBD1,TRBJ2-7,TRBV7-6,CASSFGTGDEQYF,TGTGCCAGCAGCTTTGGGACAGGGGACGAGCAGTACTTC
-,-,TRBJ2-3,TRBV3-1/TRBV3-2,CASRDSTDTQYF,TGTGCCAGCCGGGACAGCACAGATACGCAGTATTTT
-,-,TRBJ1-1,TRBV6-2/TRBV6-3,CASSYGADYMNTEAFF,TGTGCCAGCAGTTACGGGGCAGACTATATGAACACTGAAGCTTTCTTT
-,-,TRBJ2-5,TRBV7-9,CASSPVSGSMETQYF,TGTGCCAGCAGCCCCGTTTCGGGTTCCATGGAGACCCAGTACTTC
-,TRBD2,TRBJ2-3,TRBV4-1,CASSSGTSRSTDTQYF,TGCGCCAGCAGCAGCGGGACTAGCCGAAGCACAGATACGCAGTATTTT
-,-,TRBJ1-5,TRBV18,CASSPGVKNQPQHF,TGTGCCAGCTCACCAGGGGTCAAGAATCAGCCCCAGCATTTT
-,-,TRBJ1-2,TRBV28,CASRNSGYGYTF,TGTGCCAGCAGGAATAGCGGCTATGGCTACACCTTC
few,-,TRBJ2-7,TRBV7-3,CASSIGVGADASPPYEQYF,TGTGCCAGCAGCATCGGAGTTGGGGCCGACGCTAGCCCTCCCTACGAGCAGTACTTC
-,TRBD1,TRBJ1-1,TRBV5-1,CASSYGQGAPTEAFF,TGCGCCAGCAGCTACGGACAGGGGGCTCCCACTGAAGCTTTCTTT
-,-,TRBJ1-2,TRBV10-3,CATWTGTPGGGYTF,TGTGCCACGTGGACCGGGACTCCAGGCGGTGGCTACACCTTC
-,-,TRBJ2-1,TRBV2,CASNRDNYNEQFF,TGTGCCAGCAATCGGGACAATTACAATGAGCAGTTCTTC
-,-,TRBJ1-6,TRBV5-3,CARSFSAKRNSPLHF,TGTGCCAGAAGCTTTTCGGCAAAGAGGAATTCACCCCTCCACTTT
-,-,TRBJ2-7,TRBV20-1,CSASTDSSSEQYF,TGCAGTGCTAGTACGGACTCCTCCAGCGAGCAGTACTTC
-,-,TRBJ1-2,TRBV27,CASSPNSFVSYTF,TGTGCCAGCAGCCCAAACAGTTTCGTGAGCTACACCTTC
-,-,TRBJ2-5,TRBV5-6,CASSSGTRETQYF,TGTGCCAGCAGCTCGGGGACTCGAGAGACCCAGTACTTC
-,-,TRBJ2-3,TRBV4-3,CASSQEDTTQYF,TGCGCCAGCAGCCAAGAGGACACTACGCAGTATTTT
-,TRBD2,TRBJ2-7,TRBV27,CASSLLAGSSYEQYF,TGTGCCAGCAGTTTACTAGCGGGGAGCTCCTACGAGCAGTACTTC
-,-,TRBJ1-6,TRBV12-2,CASRLALSMSGVNHSPLHF,TGTGCAAGTCGCTTAGCGCTATCTATGTCGGGCGTTAACCATTCACCCCTCCACTTT
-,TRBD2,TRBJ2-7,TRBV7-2,CASSSGGAYEQYF,TGTGCCAGCAGCTCCGGGGGGGCCTACGAGCAGTACTTC
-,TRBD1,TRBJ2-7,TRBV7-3,CASSLSSTGSYEQYF,TGTGCCAGCAGCTTATCCTCGACAGGGTCCTACGAGCAGTACTTC
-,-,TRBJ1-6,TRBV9,CASSVDVRLNSPLHF,TGTGCCAGCAGCGTAGACGTACGGCTTAATTCACCCCTCCACTTT
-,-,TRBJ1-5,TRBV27,CASSLGGSGQPQHF,TGTGCCAGCAGTTTGGGGGGCTCGGGTCAGCCCCAGCATTTT
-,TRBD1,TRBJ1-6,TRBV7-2,CASSLDGQGRSPLHF,TGTGCCAGCAGCTTAGACGGACAGGGTCGTTCACCCCTCCACTTT
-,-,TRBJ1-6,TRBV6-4,CASSQLRDSPLHF,TGTGCCAGCAGTCAACTGAGGGATTCACCCCTCCACTTT
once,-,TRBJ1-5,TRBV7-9,CASSFNDGNQPQHF,TGTGCCAGCAGCTTTAACGATGGAAATCAGCCCCAGCATTTT
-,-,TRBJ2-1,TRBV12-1,CASSPESRGRTTYNEQFF,TGTGCCAGCAGCCCTGAATCCCGCGGGAGGACCACCTACAATGAGCAGTTCTTC
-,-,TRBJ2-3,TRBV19,CASPTDTQYF,TGTGCCAGTCCCACAGATACGCAGTATTTT
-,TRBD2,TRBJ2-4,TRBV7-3,CASSYQGLDQEIQYF,TGTGCCAGCAGCTACCAAGGACTAGATCAGGAAATTCAGTACTTC
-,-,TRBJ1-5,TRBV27,CASRGGGNQPQHF,TGTGCCAGCAGAGGAGGGGGCAATCAGCCCCAGCATTTT
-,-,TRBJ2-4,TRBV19,CASRRPAAKNIQYF,TGTGCCAGTAGGCGCCCAGCAGCCAAAAACATTCAGTACTTC
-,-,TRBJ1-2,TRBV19,CASSIRTSGGYTF,TGTGCCAGTAGTATAAGGACCTCTGGTGGCTACACCTTC
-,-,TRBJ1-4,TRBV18,CASSPWQLNPTNEKLFF,TGTGCCAGCTCACCATGGCAGCTGAATCCAACTAATGAAAAACTGTTTTTT
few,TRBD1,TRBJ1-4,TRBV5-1,CASSLGQGEEKLFF,TGCGCCAGCAGCTTGGGACAGGGGGAGGAAAAACTGTTTTTT
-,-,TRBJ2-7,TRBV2,CASSAYPGNEQYF,TGTGCCAGCAGCGCCTACCCGGGGAACGAGCAGTACTTC
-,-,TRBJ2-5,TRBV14,CASSQDERGVWTQYF,TGTGCCAGCAGCCAAGACGAGAGGGGGGTCTGGACCCAGTACTTC
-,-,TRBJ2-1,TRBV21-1,CASSKGGGVEYNEQFF,TGTGCCAGCAGCAAAGGGGGGGGAGTAGAATACAATGAGCAGTTCTTC
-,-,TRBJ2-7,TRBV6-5,CASTSAPGQYEQYF,TGTGCCAGCACCTCCGCGCCGGGGCAGTACGAGCAGTACTTC
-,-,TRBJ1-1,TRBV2,CASRGGGPEAFF,TGTGCCAGCAGGGGTGGGGGCCCTGAAGCTTTCTTT
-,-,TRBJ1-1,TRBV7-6,CASSLGGDTEAFF,TGTGCCAGCAGCTTAGGCGGAGACACTGAAGCTTTCTTT